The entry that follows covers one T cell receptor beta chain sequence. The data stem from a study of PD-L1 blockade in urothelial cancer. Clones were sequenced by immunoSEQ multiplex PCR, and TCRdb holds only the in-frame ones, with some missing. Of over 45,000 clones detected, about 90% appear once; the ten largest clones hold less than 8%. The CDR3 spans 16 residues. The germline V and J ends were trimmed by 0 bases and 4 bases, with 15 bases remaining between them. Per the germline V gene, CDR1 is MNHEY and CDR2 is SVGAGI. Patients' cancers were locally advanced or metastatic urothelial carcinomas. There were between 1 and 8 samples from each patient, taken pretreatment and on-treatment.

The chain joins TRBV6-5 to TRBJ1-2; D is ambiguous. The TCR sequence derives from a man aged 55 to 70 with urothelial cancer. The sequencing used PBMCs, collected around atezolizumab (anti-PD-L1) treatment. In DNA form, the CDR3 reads TGTGCCAGCAGTTACTCGACGCCAGGTCCTCGCTATGGCTACACCTTC. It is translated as CASSYSTPGPRYGYTF.